The present TCR beta chain was sequenced within a study of OX40 agonist ivuxolimab in advanced cancers. Looked up from germline, CDR1 is SGDLS and CDR2 is YYNGEE. V lost 0 bases to trimming and J lost 7 bases; unmatched junction nucleotides: 14. The CDR3 covers 18 residues. Measured with immunoSEQ multiplex PCR; TCRdb has only the in-frame clones, and not every one. The sample has approximately 38,000 clones, approximately 86% seen once. This material consisted of CD4+ or CD8+ T cells sorted from blood, taken in a trial of the OX40 agonist ivuxolimab. The sequence was collected from an adult with an advanced solid tumor such as melanoma, head and neck, liver or kidney cancer. The chain joins TRBV9 to TRBJ2-1; TRBD2 aligns across 9 bases. The CDR3 is CASSVVGTSRAFGNEQFF. CDR3 in DNA: TGTGCCAGCAGCGTAGTGGGGACTAGCCGTGCGTTTGGGAATGAGCAGTTCTTC. The full variable domain, with the rest looked up from reference TRBV9 and TRBJ2-1, is DSGVTQTPKHLITATGQRVTLRCSPRSGDLSVYWYQQSLDQGLQFLIQYYNGEERAKGNILERFSAQQFPDLHSELNLSSLELGDSALYFCASSVVGTSRAFGNEQFFGPGTRLTVL.